A single sample gave rise to the 26 T cell receptor beta chains below, sequenced in a study of response to subunit inactivated influenza vaccine. TCRdb reprocessed the RT-PCR reads via MiXCR and lists one record per CDR3 protein. The sample lists about 520,000 distinct CDR3 sequences, 9.5% to 13% occurring once. The starting material was PBMCs from blood, obtained more than 35 days after vaccination. All receptors derive from a man between 50 and 59 years old who received an inactivated influenza vaccine.

This chain uses TRBV4-1 with TRBJ2-7, with D perhaps assigned TRBD1 or TRBD2 (5 bases each). Germline V CDR1 and CDR2: MGHRA, YSYEKL. The CDR3 extends over 16 amino acids. Trimming took 1 base from V and 4 from J, leaving 17 bases between them. The CDR3 sequence is CASSQGMDMGRYEQYF. Here the CDR3 DNA reads TGCGCCAGCAGCCAAGGAATGGACATGGGGAGATACGAGCAGTACTTC.

This clonotype was seen ten or more times. The chain has TRBV20-1 and TRBJ2-3, with D tentatively TRBD2 (5 bases). The CDR3 contains 14 residues. Trimming removed 0 bases from V and 4 bases from J, with 11 bases in between. Germline V lookup: CDR1 DFQATT, CDR2 SNEGSKA (reference sequence). Here the CDR3 reads CSARDRLAADTQYF. The DNA of the CDR3 is TGCAGTGCTAGAGATCGGCTAGCCGCAGATACGCAGTATTTT.

The chain uses TRBV11-3 and TRBJ2-1; TRBD1 might be the D (6 bases). CDR1 SGHNT and CDR2 YENEEA come from the germline V gene. Trimming pared 1 base from V and 9 bases from J, leaving 10 bases between. This CDR3 comprises 13 residues. Written as DNA, the CDR3 is TGTGCCAGCAGCTTAGTTGGGGGCCTTGAGCAGTTCTTC. It is translated as CASSLVGGLEQFF.

The chain has TRBV27 and TRBJ2-5, with TRBD2 identical over 7 bases. Germline V CDR1 and CDR2: MNHEY, SMNVEV (reference sequence). Trimming removed 5 bases from V and 5 bases from J; junction bases left unmatched: 5. This CDR3 spans 13 amino acids. Here the CDR3 reads CASSRLGGETQYF. The DNA for the CDR3 is TGTGCCAGCAGTAGGCTGGGGGGGGAGACCCAGTACTTC.

This clonotype was recorded a few times. The V and J genes are TRBV12-3 or TRBV12-4 and TRBJ2-3; TRBD2 matches 9 bases. Unmatched junction bases numbered 7, after V lost 2 bases and J lost 4 bases. The CDR3 contains 16 residues. Here the CDR3 reads CASSLTAGGPSDTQYF. DNA of the CDR3: TGTGCCAGCAGTTTAACGGCGGGAGGGCCGTCAGATACGCAGTATTTT.

The sample holds many counts of this clonotype. The chain links TRBV12-3 or TRBV12-4 to TRBJ1-2; no definite D call. Between the trimmed V and J ends, which lost 5 bases and 4 bases, there was a span of 11 bases. This CDR3 comprises 13 residues. The CDR3 DNA reads as TGTGCCAGCAGTCCGGATGGAGCCTATGGCTACACCTTC. Amino acid sequence: CASSPDGAYGYTF.

This clonotype was recorded at least ten times. The J gene is TRBJ2-1, the V gene TRBV7-2; 7 bases line up with TRBD1. The ends lost 4 bases at V and 4 bases at J; junction bases unmatched: 7. Germline-derived CDR1 and CDR2 are SGHTA and FQGNSA. This CDR3 spans 15 amino acids. CDR3 protein: CASSSTGTEYNEQFF. The CDR3 coding sequence is TGTGCCAGCAGCTCGACCGGGACAGAATACAATGAGCAGTTCTTC.

This clonotype was seen a handful of times. The rearrangement joins TRBV6-5 to TRBJ1-3, with TRBD1 matching 7 bases. The CDR3 runs to 12 residues. V lost 6 bases, J lost 4 bases, and 0 bases stayed unmatched. Germline V gene lookup returns CDR1 MNHEY and CDR2 SVGAGI. CDR3 DNA sequence: TGTGCCAGCAGGACAGGGGGAAACACCATATATTTT. Encoded protein: CASRTGGNTIYF.

The rearrangement uses TRBV3-1 and TRBJ2-1; TRBD2 matches at 14 bases. This CDR3 comprises 19 residues. Germline-derived CDR1 and CDR2 are LGHDT and YNNKEL (reference sequence). Germline trimming cut 2 bases from V and 2 bases from J; bases unmatched to any gene: 8. The CDR3 nucleotides are TGTGCCAGCAGCCAAAAACCGGGACTAGCGGGAGTTGCCTACAATGAGCAGTTCTTC. Translated: CASSQKPGLAGVAYNEQFF.

V and J are TRBV6-2 or TRBV6-3 and TRBJ2-2, with TRBD1 matching 8 bases. The CDR3 spans 20 residues. CDR1 is MNHEY, CDR2 SVGEGT, per germline. V lost 2 bases to trimming and J lost 0 bases; unmatched junction nucleotides: 14. The CDR3 spells CASSYSGQGAWITNTGELFF. CDR3 bases: TGTGCCAGCAGTTACAGTGGGCAGGGGGCTTGGATTACGAACACCGGGGAGCTGTTTTTT.

The chain employs TRBV15 and TRBJ1-5; weak D call: TRBD1 (5 bases). The CDR3 extends over 15 amino acids. Germline V lookup: CDR1 LNHNV, CDR2 YYDKDF (reference sequence). V was shortened by 1 base and J by 1 base, with 8 bases between the two germline ends. The CDR3 nucleotides read TGTGCCACCAGCAGAGGGGACGCCAGCAATCAGCCCCAGCATTTT. Translating gives CATSRGDASNQPQHF.

This clonotype occurred many times. CDR3 nucleotide sequence: TGTGCCAGCAGCTTACAAGGACAGTTGAACACTGAAGCTTTCTTT. This encodes CASSLQGQLNTEAFF. The genes are TRBV27 and TRBJ1-1, with D possibly matching TRBD1 (6 bases). CDR3 length: 15 amino acids. V was shortened by 6 bases and J by 0 bases, with 14 bases between the two germline ends. Germline CDR1 and CDR2: MNHEY and SMNVEV (reference sequence).

This clonotype was detected ten times or more. This rearrangement joins TRBV5-1 to TRBJ2-2; D call uncertain. The CDR3 totals 14 residues. V dropped 4 bases and J dropped 5 bases, with 12 bases sitting between them. CDR1 is SGHRS and CDR2 is YFSETQ in the germline V gene. The CDR3 here is CASSRRVETGELFF. The CDR3, as DNA: TGCGCCAGCAGCCGCCGGGTTGAGACCGGGGAGCTGTTTTTT.

This clonotype was seen many times. This rearrangement joins TRBV12-3 or TRBV12-4 to TRBJ2-1, with 11 bases identical to TRBD2. There are 14 residues in the CDR3. V trimming: 6 bases; J trimming: 9 bases; junction bases outside the gene matches: 7. The CDR3 DNA reads as TGTGCCAGCAGCCAACTAGCGGGAGTGGGTGAGCAGTTCTTC. Translated, it gives CASSQLAGVGEQFF.

The gene calls are TRBV4-3 and TRBJ2-3; D may correspond to TRBD1 or TRBD2 (5 bases each). Germline V gives CDR1 LGHNA, CDR2 YSLEER. V dropped 0 bases and J dropped 6 bases, with 13 bases sitting between them. This CDR3 is built from 15 residues. DNA of the CDR3: TGCGCCAGCAGCCAAGAATGGGGGACCGGGGATACGCAGTATTTT. It translates to CASSQEWGTGDTQYF.

In its sample, this clonotype was seen many times. The gene calls are TRBV15 and TRBJ2-5; D may be TRBD1 or TRBD2 (5 bases each). V was cut by 1 base and J by 2 bases, with 8 bases left in between. Germline CDR1 reads LNHNV; CDR2 reads YYDKDF (reference sequence). The CDR3 contains 14 residues. The CDR3 loop reads CATSRGGRQETQYF. The CDR3 DNA reads TGTGCCACCAGCAGAGGGGGGAGACAAGAGACCCAGTACTTC.

This clonotype has at least ten counts. The chain has TRBV4-3 and TRBJ2-7; 8 nucleotides agree with TRBD1. V lost 1 base to trimming and J lost 2 bases; unmatched junction nucleotides: 7. CDR3 size: 16 residues. The germline gives CDR1 LGHNA, CDR2 YSLEER. In DNA form, the CDR3 reads TGCGCCAGCAGCCAAGCTCCGGGACAGGCTGCCTACGAGCAGTACTTC. As protein: CASSQAPGQAAYEQYF.

This clonotype has a handful of counts. V and J are TRBV29-1 and TRBJ2-5; 7 bases map to TRBD1. The CDR3 is 12 amino acids. CDR1 SQVTM and CDR2 ANQGSEA come from the germline V gene. V dropped 6 bases and J dropped 4; count of bases not matched to a gene: 5. CDR3 sequence (DNA): TGCAGCGTCCAATCAGGGGGAGAGACCCAGTACTTC. Translation gives CSVQSGGETQYF.

This clonotype has more than one count but fewer than ten. This rearrangement joins TRBV7-3 to TRBJ2-1; D uncertain. CDR1 SGHTA and CDR2 FQGTGA come from the germline V gene. Trimming shortened V by 5 bases and J by 4 bases, and 21 bases separated the two germline ends. The CDR3 consists of 17 residues. CDR3 nucleotide sequence: TGTGCCAGCAGCCCGACGGAGACGGGCAGGCAATACAATGAGCAGTTCTTC. This gives the protein CASSPTETGRQYNEQFF.

This clonotype was seen only a few times. The rearrangement joins TRBV3-1 to TRBJ2-1; D is unclear. The CDR3 covers 15 residues. The V and J ends lost 2 bases and 3 bases respectively, with 11 bases between them. Germline CDR1 and CDR2: LGHDT and YNNKEL (reference sequence). CDR3 sequence (DNA): TGTGCCAGCAGCCAAACGTTGTCAGGCTACAATGAGCAGTTCTTC. As protein: CASSQTLSGYNEQFF.

This clonotype was observed at least ten times. The chain recombines TRBV29-1 with TRBJ2-3; 8 bases fit TRBD1. The germline V gene encodes CDR1 SQVTM and CDR2 ANQGSEA. Trimming at V came to 7 bases and at J to 6 bases, leaving 12 bases not matched to a gene. The CDR3 has 14 amino acids. CDR3 in amino acids: CSAQPRGRGDTQYF. The CDR3 DNA reads as TGCAGCGCTCAACCCAGGGGGCGTGGGGATACGCAGTATTTT.

This clonotype occurred a few times. The chain combines TRBV7-2 with TRBJ2-5; 7 bases agree with TRBD1. The length of the CDR3 is 14 residues. Germline CDR1 and CDR2: SGHTA and FQGNSA. The trim removed 7 bases at V and 4 bases at J, leaving 9 bases unmatched. The chain's CDR3 is CASKLDRDRETQYF. The CDR3 bases are TGTGCCAGCAAACTAGACAGGGACAGAGAGACCCAGTACTTC.

V gene TRBV11-2 combines with J gene TRBJ2-2, with 8 nucleotides matching TRBD2. Germline V gene data show CDR1 as SGHAT and CDR2 as FQNNGV. The CDR3 is made up of 20 amino acids. V lost 1 base, J lost 4 bases, and 17 bases stayed unmatched. CDR3 sequence reads: CASSLVASRAGVSGTGELFF. CDR3 nucleotides: TGTGCCAGCAGCTTAGTTGCGTCACGAGCGGGAGTAAGTGGCACCGGGGAGCTGTTTTTT. Filled out from reference TRBV11-2 and TRBJ2-2, the complete variable domain reads EAGVAQSPRYKIIEKRQSVAFWCNPISGHATLYWYQQILGQGPKLLIQFQNNGVVDDSQLPKDRFSAERLKGVDSTLKIQPAKLEDSAVYLCASSLVASRAGVSGTGELFFGEGSRLTVL.

This clonotype was seen a few times. V and J are TRBV29-1 and TRBJ2-7; D might be TRBD1 (6 bases). The CDR3 consists of 12 residues. Between the trimmed V and J ends, which lost 4 bases and 2 bases, there was a span of 9 bases. Germline V lookup: CDR1 SQVTM, CDR2 ANQGSEA. This CDR3 reads CSVARGTYEQYF. For the CDR3, the DNA is TGCAGCGTTGCCAGGGGAACCTACGAGCAGTACTTC.

J is TRBJ2-3 and V is TRBV5-1, with 7 bases matching TRBD1. V shed 3 bases, J shed 4 bases, and the junction held 5 bases outside the gene matches. Germline V lookup: CDR1 SGHRS, CDR2 YFSETQ. The CDR3 runs to 14 residues. The CDR3 DNA follows: TGCGCCAGCAGCTCGAGGGGGCTCCCAGATACGCAGTATTTT. Encoded protein: CASSSRGLPDTQYF. Full variable domain (outside the CDR3, taken from reference TRBV5-1 and TRBJ2-3): KAGVTQTPRYLIKTRGQQVTLSCSPISGHRSVSWYQQTPGQGLQFLFEYFSETQRNKGNFPGRFSGRQFSNSRSEMNVSTLELGDSALYLCASSSRGLPDTQYFGPGTRLTVL.

This clonotype has only a few counts. This chain joins TRBV4-2 and TRBJ1-5; D unclear. V was trimmed by 0 bases and J by 9 bases, leaving 12 bases between them. The CDR3 has 14 residues. CDR1 is LGHNA, CDR2 YNFKEQ, per germline. As DNA, the CDR3 is TGTGCCAGCAGCCAAGAAGGCCCGGGGTCGCCCCAGCATTTT. Residues: CASSQEGPGSPQHF.